This T cell receptor beta chain was sequenced for a study of blood T cell repertoires in COVID-19. Study background: Sources were T cells, B-cell-depleted T cells, or PBMCs; the material itself was cDNA or gDNA.

J lost 4 bases, V lost 4 bases, and 3 bases had no gene match. From germline, CDR1 is SGHVS and CDR2 FNYEAQ. CDR3 size: 15 residues. Only in-frame clones appear in the TCRdb table, and some are missing; sequencing was by immunoSEQ multiplex PCR. The sample lists around 340,000 clones; 83% were seen once. This clone was picked up one time. The receptor was derived from a man aged 25 to 40 with active or convalescent COVID-19. The sequenced material came from peripheral blood. The V call is TRBV7-6, the J call TRBJ2-1, with 11 bases lining up with TRBD2. CDR3 protein: CASSSGTSGYNEQFF. Here the CDR3 DNA reads TGTGCCAGCAGCTCCGGGACTAGCGGATACAATGAGCAGTTCTTC.